This T cell receptor (beta chain) was sequenced in a study of cytotoxic CD8 clonotypes in ibrutinib-treated CLL (dated by TCRdb to the early 2020s). As for the study more broadly: The cohort had about a dozen relapsed/refractory and approximately 15 treatment-naive patients; 17 to 18 were IGHV unmutated. Of the 86 participants in the trial, 25 to 30 had longitudinal samples available. Response samples were obtained after a median of roughly eleven months of treatment, with a range of roughly 6 to 40 months. Cryopreserved peripheral blood mononuclear cells were obtained before treatment, at response, and at either sustained remission or disease progression. All remission and progressive disease samples were collected while patients were still receiving ibrutinib. Responses were partial in approximately 24 patients and complete in 2; after median approximately 67 months follow-up, about 14 stayed in remission and about twelve progressed. An average of around 250,000 productive templates and about 100,000 productive rearrangements was obtained per sample. Broad study findings and their caveats: An increase in clonality was observed at ibrutinib response, with clonality remaining stable during sustained remission and falling back toward baseline at progression. Public clonotypes were found to be uncommon and were observed to contract or remain stable during treatment; the increase in clonality was shown to reflect expansion of private clonotypes at ibrutinib response. Sustained-remission and progressing patients did not have matched sampling times, and lymph node repertoires were not examined. Baseline clonality exceeded that of age-matched healthy donors and correlated strongly with circulating CD8+ T-cell counts.

On a MiSeq, deep resolution sequencing aimed for a depth between 1 in 1 million and 1 in 200,000 T cells, with each clonotype covered approximately 9.8x on average. TCR beta libraries were generated with the immunoSEQ hsTCRB Kit. As for how the authors treated the data: The data were analyzed with ImmunoSEQ Analyzer and ImmunoSEQ Data Assistant, and V, D and J gene assignments followed IMGT definitions. Clonality, which ranges from 0 to 1, was calculated as one minus the normalized Shannon entropy of productive rearrangement frequencies. Only overrepresented clonotypes making up at least 0.05% of each patient's repertoire were included in the public clonotype analysis. Repertoires from 10 to 15 age-matched healthy donors in immuneACCESS were used as clonality controls. Held by TCRdb, this immuneACCESS table contains in-frame sequences only and omits some clones. Under half of the omission traces to an unresolved V gene where checked; the cause of the rest is unknown. The D gene and trimming were derived from the DNA, and the V and J assignments and clone size from that table. This sample holds about 140,000 clones; around 81% were observed only once. The ten largest clones take up 7.6% of the sample.

For TCR beta library preparation, roughly 2.2 micrograms of genomic DNA was extracted from cryopreserved PBMCs. Longitudinal blood samples from CLL patients on ibrutinib monotherapy were analyzed using high-throughput TCR beta sequencing. The patients took part in an open-label, single-center phase 2 trial of ibrutinib monotherapy. The junction shows trimming of 6 bases on V and 2 bases on J, plus 17 bases between the germline ends. Its CDR3 holds 15 amino acids, cysteine through phenylalanine. Only the CDR3 DNA stays, 45 bases, in frame from base 1. The germline V gene yields KGHSH for CDR1 and LQKENI for CDR2. Details on this clone: Its antigen is still unknown. Per-base quality was not reported, and no clone a single base away is much larger than it.

The TCR originated in a human donor with chronic lymphocytic leukemia. The sequencing here drew on PBMCs, taken after 36 months of ibrutinib treatment. This receptor chain uses TRBV18 and TRBJ2-7, with TRBD2 perhaps the D gene, on 6 matching bases. In nucleotide form, the sequence is TGTGCCAGCTCTATTACTGAGCGGGCCCCCTACGAGCAGTACTTC. Translated, this is CASSITERAPYEQYF.